Listed below are T cell receptor beta chains from one sample, sequenced in a study of cytomegalovirus exposure and HLA in healthy donors. Clones were sequenced by immunoSEQ multiplex PCR, and TCRdb holds only the in-frame ones, with some missing. The sample consists of approximately 220,000 clones, 75% of them appearing once. The source material was PBMCs. The receptors come from a woman in her 30s in good health and CMV-seronegative. Each CDR3 is given with its conserved first and last residue. The D gene is left open where the match is weak. A clone size is listed for some rows: how often the clone was seen (once, few, many), or a class if it is expanded.

CDR3 DNA,CDR3 protein,V gene,D gene,CDR3 length,J gene,clone size
TGTGCCAGCAGTGGCAGAGGGAGCCTTAACACTGAAGCTTTCTTT,CASSGRGSLNTEAFF,TRBV6-1,NA,15,TRBJ1-1,NA
TGTGCCACCGCCGCCGGGACAGGGGCCTACGAGCAGTACTTC,CATAAGTGAYEQYF,TRBV2,TRBD1,14,TRBJ2-7,once
TGTGCCAGCAGTGAATCGTGGAGGGGAGAGACCCAGTACTTC,CASSESWRGETQYF,TRBV6-1,NA,14,TRBJ2-5,once
TGTGCCAGCAGCTCCGGACTAGCGGGGGAAAGGGGCACAGATACGCAGTATTTT,CASSSGLAGERGTDTQYF,TRBV11-2,TRBD2,18,TRBJ2-3,few
TGCGCCAGCAGCGACGGACAGGGCGATCAGCCCCAGCATTTT,CASSDGQGDQPQHF,TRBV5-1,TRBD1,14,TRBJ1-5,NA
TGTGCCAGCAGCCCCCCTAGCGGGACTACCTACAATGAGCAGTTCTTC,CASSPPSGTTYNEQFF,TRBV7-9,TRBD2,16,TRBJ2-1,NA
TGTTCCAGCAGCTTAGTGGCGGGAGTCCTGGGGAATGAGCAGTTCTTC,CSSSLVAGVLGNEQFF,TRBV7-9,TRBD2,16,TRBJ2-1,NA
TGTGCCAGCAGACCTGAGTATGGCTACACCTTC,CASRPEYGYTF,TRBV2,NA,11,TRBJ1-2,NA
TGTGCCAGCTGCTATAGCGGGGGGAGCGATGAGCAGTTCTTC,CASCYSGGSDEQFF,TRBV6-1,TRBD2,14,TRBJ2-1,few
TGTGCCAGCAGCGTAGAGGCTTCCAGGGTATACGAGCAGTACTTC,CASSVEASRVYEQYF,TRBV9,NA,15,TRBJ2-7,NA
TGTGCCAGCAGTGAATTGGGGGGGAATCAGCCCCAGCATTTT,CASSELGGNQPQHF,TRBV2,NA,14,TRBJ1-5,NA
TGTGCCAGCAGCGTAGCTGGCAAGATGAACACTGAAGCTTTCTTT,CASSVAGKMNTEAFF,TRBV9,NA,15,TRBJ1-1,NA
TGTGCCAGCAGGGTATCAGGGAAAGAGACCCAGTACTTC,CASRVSGKETQYF,TRBV2,NA,13,TRBJ2-5,NA
TGCGCCAGCAGCCAAGAATTTTCAGGGTTAAATCAGCCCCAGCATTTT,CASSQEFSGLNQPQHF,TRBV4-1,NA,16,TRBJ1-5,NA
TGTGCAAGCAGGTGGGACAGGGGGTCTACGGGCACTGAAGCTTTCTTT,CASRWDRGSTGTEAFF,TRBV2,TRBD1,16,TRBJ1-1,NA
TGTGCCAGCAGCTTAGAGGGCGGGAACTATGGCTACACCTTC,CASSLEGGNYGYTF,TRBV7-9,NA,14,TRBJ1-2,once
TGTGCCAGCATTATCGGGGGATCCGGCACTGAAGCTTTCTTT,CASIIGGSGTEAFF,TRBV6-1,NA,14,TRBJ1-1,NA
TGTGCCAGCAGCTTAGGAGGGACAGGGGGCACTGAAGCTTTCTTT,CASSLGGTGGTEAFF,TRBV7-9,TRBD1,15,TRBJ1-1,NA
TGTGCCAGCAGCCCCCGCGCCCCTAGGGGGGGGGACAATGAGCAGTTCTTC,CASSPRAPRGGDNEQFF,TRBV5-8,NA,17,TRBJ2-1,NA
TGCGCCAGCAGCCAAAAACAGGGACAGGGTGAAGAAGCTTTCTTT,CASSQKQGQGEEAFF,TRBV4-1,TRBD1,15,TRBJ1-1,NA
TGTGCCAGCAGTGAATCTCCAGGAAACATTCAGTACTTC,CASSESPGNIQYF,TRBV25-1,NA,13,TRBJ2-4,NA
TGTGCCAGCAGCGTAGGGACGGGGACTGAAGCTTTCTTT,CASSVGTGTEAFF,TRBV9,NA,13,TRBJ1-1,NA